The entry below describes one T cell receptor (beta chain). Its matching antigen is unknown. The data derive from a study of cytomegalovirus exposure and HLA in healthy donors. General study results and limits: A list of more than 150 TCR beta chains associated with cytomegalovirus was given.

Clones were read by immunoSEQ multiplex PCR, and TCRdb kept only the in-frame ones, dropping some. This table holds under 200,000 clones, approximately 89% found once. This CDR3 contains 19 residues. Sequenced: PBMCs. The TCR comes from a man between 18 and 29 years old in good health and CMV-seropositive. The chain is built from TRBV21-1 and TRBJ2-7; the table's D call, TRBD1, has no DNA check behind it. TRBV21-1 constitutes a pseudogene. The CDR3 DNA reads as TGTGCCAGCAGCAAAATCGCTCGGGGACAGGGGAAAATTCCCTACGAGCAGTACTTC. Translation: CASSKIARGQGKIPYEQYF.